The sequence of this T cell receptor beta chain was determined in a study of T cells in Graves' hyperthyroidism and ophthalmopathy. Patients affected by ophthalmopathy presented a Clinical Activity Score of at least 3, a NOSPECS grade of at least 4, and disease duration below 3 months. The CDR3 extends over 13 residues, inclusive of both ends. In germline, CDR1 is LNHNV, CDR2 YYDKDF (reference sequence). Regarding the study as a whole: Blood samples included most of the expanded thyroid clonotypes exceeding 0.001. Prediction of ophthalmopathy progression came a median around 7.1 months pre-onset.

RNA transcripts provided the source from which TCR beta CDR3 regions were amplified. Initially, a first-round RT-PCR of the TCR CDR3 employed the HTBI primer set. MiXCR was run by TCRdb on the multiplex PCR reads, yielding one entry per CDR3 protein. This sample has around 250,000 distinct CDR3 sequences, with over 20% found just once. This clonotype has a count of ten or more. Its antigen is not identified. No conserved phenylalanine or tryptophan is present at the end of the CDR3, so a read error is the likely explanation. The limits of the CDR3 on the DNA are not certain, so only TCRdb's listed CDR3 is given.

The sequenced material came from blood. This sequence originates from a woman aged 40 to 50 with Graves' ophthalmopathy. This chain joins TRBV15 and TRBJ1-1. The CDR3 reads CATSRDLQGGRFI.